These 8 T cell receptor beta chains originate from one sample sequenced in a study of T cell responses to AZD1222 COVID-19 vaccine. The assay was immunoSEQ multiplex PCR, and TCRdb's table has in-frame clones only and misses some. The sample lists 150,000 to 200,000 clones, approximately 94% occurring once. The source material was peripheral blood, sampled on day 0 of AZD1222 vaccination. These receptors were obtained from an adult in good health.

This chain joins TRBV15 and TRBJ1-1, with TRBD1 identical over 7 bases. The CDR3 consists of 17 residues. The germline CDR1 and CDR2 sequences are LNHNV and YYDKDF (reference sequence). The V gene end was trimmed by 2 bases and the J gene end by 2 bases; junction bases not matched to a gene: 11. CDR3 region: CATSRPSGQPLNTEAFF. The DNA for the CDR3 is TGTGCCACCAGCAGACCCTCGGGACAGCCGCTAAACACTGAAGCTTTCTTT.

The chain has TRBV12-5 and TRBJ1-1; a weak D match, TRBD1 (5 bases). Trimming cost V 1 base and J 5 bases, with 8 bases left between them. Germline loops: CDR1 LGHNT, CDR2 FRNRAP. This CDR3 comprises 13 residues. The CDR3 reads CASGLETVTEAFF. CDR3 in DNA: TGTGCTAGTGGTTTGGAGACAGTAACTGAAGCTTTCTTT.

The genes are TRBV15 and TRBJ1-3, with D unresolved. This CDR3 is 14 amino acids long. Per germline, CDR1 LNHNV and CDR2 YYDKDF (reference sequence). V was trimmed by 1 base and J by 1 base, leaving 5 bases between them. CDR3 in DNA: TGTGCCACCAGCAGAGCAGGATCTGGAAACACCATATATTTT. This encodes CATSRAGSGNTIYF.

The rearrangement uses TRBV6-5 and TRBJ2-2; 7 bases fit TRBD1. The germline gives CDR1 MNHEY, CDR2 SVGAGI. With 2 bases clipped from V and 5 bases from J, the junction kept 5 bases outside the gene matches. The CDR3 loop spans 15 amino acids. CDR3 coding DNA: TGTGCCAGCAGTTACCGCAAACAGGGGACCGGGGAGCTGTTTTTT. This translates into CASSYRKQGTGELFF.

This chain uses TRBV7-8 with TRBJ1-5; TRBD1 agrees at 9 bases. The V segment lost 1 base and the J segment 6 bases; nucleotides outside the gene matches: 7. Germline assignment: CDR1 SGHVS and CDR2 FQNEAQ. The CDR3 is made up of 16 amino acids. The CDR3 DNA reads TGTGCCAGCAGCTTAGACAACAGGGGGCAGGCTCAGCCCCAGCATTTT. Translating gives CASSLDNRGQAQPQHF.

V usage is TRBV14 and J usage is TRBJ2-7; D perhaps matches TRBD1 (5 bases). CDR1 is SGHDN, CDR2 FVKESK, per germline. The ends were cut back, 4 bases at V and 3 bases at J, with 16 bases in the middle. The CDR3 totals 15 residues. Here the CDR3 DNA reads TGTGCCAGCAGCCGAGGACATTACACTAACTACGAGCAGTACTTC. This gives the protein CASSRGHYTNYEQYF. The full variable domain, its missing parts supplied by reference TRBV14 and TRBJ2-7, is EAGVTQFPSHSVIEKGQTVTLRCDPISGHDNLYWYRRVMGKEIKFLLHFVKESKQDESGMPNNRFLAERTGGTYSTLKVQPAELEDSGVYFCASSRGHYTNYEQYFGPGTRLTVT.

This CDR3 is CASSLGRVLSYEQYF. For the CDR3, the DNA is TGTGCCAGCAGCTTAGGCAGGGTCCTCTCCTACGAGCAGTACTTC. J is TRBJ2-7 and V is TRBV7-2; maybe TRBD1 (5 bases). CDR1 is SGHTA, CDR2 FQGNSA, per germline. The length of the CDR3 is 15 residues. Trimming cost V 1 base and J 0 bases, with 10 bases left between them.

This rearrangement joins TRBV30 to TRBJ1-1; D not certain. The CDR3 sequence is 11 residues long. V was pared by 3 bases and J by 8 bases, with 10 bases between. Germline V CDR1 and CDR2: GTSNPN, SVGIG (reference sequence). CDR3 region: CAWSREGEAFF. The DNA for the CDR3 is TGTGCCTGGAGCCGGGAAGGGGAAGCTTTCTTT.